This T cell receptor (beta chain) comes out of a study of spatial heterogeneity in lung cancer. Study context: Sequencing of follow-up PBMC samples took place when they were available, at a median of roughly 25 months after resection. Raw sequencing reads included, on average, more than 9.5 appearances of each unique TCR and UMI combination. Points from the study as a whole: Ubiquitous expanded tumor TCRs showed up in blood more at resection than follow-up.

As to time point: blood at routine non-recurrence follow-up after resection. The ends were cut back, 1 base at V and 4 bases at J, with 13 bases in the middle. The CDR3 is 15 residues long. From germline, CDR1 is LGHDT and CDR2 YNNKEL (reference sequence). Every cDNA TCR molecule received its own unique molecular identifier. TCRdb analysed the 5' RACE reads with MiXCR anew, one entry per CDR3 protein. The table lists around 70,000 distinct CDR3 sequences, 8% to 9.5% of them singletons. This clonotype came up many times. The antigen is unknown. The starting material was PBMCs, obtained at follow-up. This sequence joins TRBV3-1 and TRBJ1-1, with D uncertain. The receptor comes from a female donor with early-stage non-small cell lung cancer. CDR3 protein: CASSQAWDDGTEAFF. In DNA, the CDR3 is TGTGCCAGCAGCCAAGCTTGGGATGATGGCACTGAAGCTTTCTTT.